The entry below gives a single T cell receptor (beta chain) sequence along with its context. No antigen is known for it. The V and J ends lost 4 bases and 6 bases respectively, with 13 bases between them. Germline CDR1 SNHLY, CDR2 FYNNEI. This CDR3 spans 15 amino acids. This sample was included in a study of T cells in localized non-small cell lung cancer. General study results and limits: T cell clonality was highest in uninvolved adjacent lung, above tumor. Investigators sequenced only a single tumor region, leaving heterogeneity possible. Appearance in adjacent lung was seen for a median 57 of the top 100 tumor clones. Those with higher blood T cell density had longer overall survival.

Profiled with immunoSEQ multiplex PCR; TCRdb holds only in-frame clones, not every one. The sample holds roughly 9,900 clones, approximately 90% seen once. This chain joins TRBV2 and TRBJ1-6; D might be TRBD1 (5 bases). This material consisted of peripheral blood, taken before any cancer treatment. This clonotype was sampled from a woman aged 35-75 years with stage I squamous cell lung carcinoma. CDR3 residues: CASSAEGQTNSPLHF. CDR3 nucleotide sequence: TGTGCCAGCAGTGCTGAGGGGCAGACTAATTCACCCCTCCACTTT. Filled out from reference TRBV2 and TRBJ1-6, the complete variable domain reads EPEVTQTPSHQVTQMGQEVILRCVPISNHLYFYWYRQILGQKVEFLVSFYNNEISEKSEIFDDQFSVERPDGSNFTLKIRSTKLEDSAMYFCASSAEGQTNSPLHFGNGTRLTVT.